This entry lists 3 T cell receptor beta chains sequenced from one sample in a study of OX40 agonist ivuxolimab in advanced cancers. Here immunoSEQ multiplex PCR was the method, and the copy in TCRdb shows in-frame clones only, minus some. This sample has 60,000 to 80,000 clones, with approximately 90% found just once. Here the sequenced sample was CD4+ or CD8+ T cells sorted from blood, taken in a trial of the OX40 agonist ivuxolimab. All receptors derive from an adult with an advanced solid tumor such as melanoma, head and neck, liver or kidney cancer.

The chain employs TRBV7-2 and TRBJ2-3, with 7 positions matching TRBD2. This CDR3 contains 15 residues. CDR1 SGHTA and CDR2 FQGNSA come from the germline V gene. V shed 4 bases, J shed 5 bases, and the junction held 9 bases outside the gene matches. The CDR3 spells CASSYEAGLEDTQYF. The CDR3 bases are TGTGCCAGCAGCTACGAAGCGGGATTAGAAGATACGCAGTATTTT.

The chain is built from TRBV10-1 and TRBJ2-7, with 9 bases identical to TRBD2. The CDR3 length is 14 residues. V shed 6 bases and J 2 bases; nucleotides not matched to a gene: 5. Germline CDR1 reads WNHNN; CDR2 reads SYGVQD (reference sequence). The CDR3 here is CASSGGTSPYEQYF. CDR3 sequence (DNA): TGCGCCAGCAGCGGCGGGACTAGCCCCTACGAGCAGTACTTC.

This clone was seen once. J is TRBJ2-1 and V is TRBV5-1; TRBD2 agrees at 8 bases. Trimming at V came to 0 bases and at J to 1 base, leaving 6 bases not matched to a gene. Germline V gene sequence: CDR1 SGHRS, CDR2 YFSETQ. This CDR3 is built from 17 residues. The CDR3 sequence is CASSLGGGLLSYNEQFF. The CDR3 nucleotides read TGCGCCAGCAGCTTGGGCGGGGGGCTTCTGTCCTACAATGAGCAGTTCTTC.